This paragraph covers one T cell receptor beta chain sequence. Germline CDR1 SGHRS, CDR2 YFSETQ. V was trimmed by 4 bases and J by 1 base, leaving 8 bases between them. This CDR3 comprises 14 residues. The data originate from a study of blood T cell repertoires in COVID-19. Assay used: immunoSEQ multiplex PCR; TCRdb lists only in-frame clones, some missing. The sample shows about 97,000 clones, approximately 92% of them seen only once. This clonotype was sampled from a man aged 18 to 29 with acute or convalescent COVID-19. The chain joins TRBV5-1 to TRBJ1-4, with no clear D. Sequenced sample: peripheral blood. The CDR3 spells CASSDGGTNEKLFF. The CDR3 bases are TGCGCCAGCAGCGACGGAGGAACTAATGAAAAACTGTTTTTT.